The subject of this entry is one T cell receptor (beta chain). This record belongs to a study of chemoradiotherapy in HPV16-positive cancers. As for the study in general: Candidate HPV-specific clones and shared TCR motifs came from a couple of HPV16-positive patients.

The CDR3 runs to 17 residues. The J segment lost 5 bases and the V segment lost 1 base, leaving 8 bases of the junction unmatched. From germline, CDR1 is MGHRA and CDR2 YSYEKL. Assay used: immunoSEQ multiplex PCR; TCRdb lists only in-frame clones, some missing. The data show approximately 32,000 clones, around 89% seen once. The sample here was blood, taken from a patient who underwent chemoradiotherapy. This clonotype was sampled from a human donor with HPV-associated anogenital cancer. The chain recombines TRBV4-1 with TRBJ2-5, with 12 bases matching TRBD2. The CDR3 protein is CASSQVPSGGARETQYF. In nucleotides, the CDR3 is TGCGCCAGCAGCCAAGTACCTAGCGGGGGGGCTAGGGAGACCCAGTACTTC.